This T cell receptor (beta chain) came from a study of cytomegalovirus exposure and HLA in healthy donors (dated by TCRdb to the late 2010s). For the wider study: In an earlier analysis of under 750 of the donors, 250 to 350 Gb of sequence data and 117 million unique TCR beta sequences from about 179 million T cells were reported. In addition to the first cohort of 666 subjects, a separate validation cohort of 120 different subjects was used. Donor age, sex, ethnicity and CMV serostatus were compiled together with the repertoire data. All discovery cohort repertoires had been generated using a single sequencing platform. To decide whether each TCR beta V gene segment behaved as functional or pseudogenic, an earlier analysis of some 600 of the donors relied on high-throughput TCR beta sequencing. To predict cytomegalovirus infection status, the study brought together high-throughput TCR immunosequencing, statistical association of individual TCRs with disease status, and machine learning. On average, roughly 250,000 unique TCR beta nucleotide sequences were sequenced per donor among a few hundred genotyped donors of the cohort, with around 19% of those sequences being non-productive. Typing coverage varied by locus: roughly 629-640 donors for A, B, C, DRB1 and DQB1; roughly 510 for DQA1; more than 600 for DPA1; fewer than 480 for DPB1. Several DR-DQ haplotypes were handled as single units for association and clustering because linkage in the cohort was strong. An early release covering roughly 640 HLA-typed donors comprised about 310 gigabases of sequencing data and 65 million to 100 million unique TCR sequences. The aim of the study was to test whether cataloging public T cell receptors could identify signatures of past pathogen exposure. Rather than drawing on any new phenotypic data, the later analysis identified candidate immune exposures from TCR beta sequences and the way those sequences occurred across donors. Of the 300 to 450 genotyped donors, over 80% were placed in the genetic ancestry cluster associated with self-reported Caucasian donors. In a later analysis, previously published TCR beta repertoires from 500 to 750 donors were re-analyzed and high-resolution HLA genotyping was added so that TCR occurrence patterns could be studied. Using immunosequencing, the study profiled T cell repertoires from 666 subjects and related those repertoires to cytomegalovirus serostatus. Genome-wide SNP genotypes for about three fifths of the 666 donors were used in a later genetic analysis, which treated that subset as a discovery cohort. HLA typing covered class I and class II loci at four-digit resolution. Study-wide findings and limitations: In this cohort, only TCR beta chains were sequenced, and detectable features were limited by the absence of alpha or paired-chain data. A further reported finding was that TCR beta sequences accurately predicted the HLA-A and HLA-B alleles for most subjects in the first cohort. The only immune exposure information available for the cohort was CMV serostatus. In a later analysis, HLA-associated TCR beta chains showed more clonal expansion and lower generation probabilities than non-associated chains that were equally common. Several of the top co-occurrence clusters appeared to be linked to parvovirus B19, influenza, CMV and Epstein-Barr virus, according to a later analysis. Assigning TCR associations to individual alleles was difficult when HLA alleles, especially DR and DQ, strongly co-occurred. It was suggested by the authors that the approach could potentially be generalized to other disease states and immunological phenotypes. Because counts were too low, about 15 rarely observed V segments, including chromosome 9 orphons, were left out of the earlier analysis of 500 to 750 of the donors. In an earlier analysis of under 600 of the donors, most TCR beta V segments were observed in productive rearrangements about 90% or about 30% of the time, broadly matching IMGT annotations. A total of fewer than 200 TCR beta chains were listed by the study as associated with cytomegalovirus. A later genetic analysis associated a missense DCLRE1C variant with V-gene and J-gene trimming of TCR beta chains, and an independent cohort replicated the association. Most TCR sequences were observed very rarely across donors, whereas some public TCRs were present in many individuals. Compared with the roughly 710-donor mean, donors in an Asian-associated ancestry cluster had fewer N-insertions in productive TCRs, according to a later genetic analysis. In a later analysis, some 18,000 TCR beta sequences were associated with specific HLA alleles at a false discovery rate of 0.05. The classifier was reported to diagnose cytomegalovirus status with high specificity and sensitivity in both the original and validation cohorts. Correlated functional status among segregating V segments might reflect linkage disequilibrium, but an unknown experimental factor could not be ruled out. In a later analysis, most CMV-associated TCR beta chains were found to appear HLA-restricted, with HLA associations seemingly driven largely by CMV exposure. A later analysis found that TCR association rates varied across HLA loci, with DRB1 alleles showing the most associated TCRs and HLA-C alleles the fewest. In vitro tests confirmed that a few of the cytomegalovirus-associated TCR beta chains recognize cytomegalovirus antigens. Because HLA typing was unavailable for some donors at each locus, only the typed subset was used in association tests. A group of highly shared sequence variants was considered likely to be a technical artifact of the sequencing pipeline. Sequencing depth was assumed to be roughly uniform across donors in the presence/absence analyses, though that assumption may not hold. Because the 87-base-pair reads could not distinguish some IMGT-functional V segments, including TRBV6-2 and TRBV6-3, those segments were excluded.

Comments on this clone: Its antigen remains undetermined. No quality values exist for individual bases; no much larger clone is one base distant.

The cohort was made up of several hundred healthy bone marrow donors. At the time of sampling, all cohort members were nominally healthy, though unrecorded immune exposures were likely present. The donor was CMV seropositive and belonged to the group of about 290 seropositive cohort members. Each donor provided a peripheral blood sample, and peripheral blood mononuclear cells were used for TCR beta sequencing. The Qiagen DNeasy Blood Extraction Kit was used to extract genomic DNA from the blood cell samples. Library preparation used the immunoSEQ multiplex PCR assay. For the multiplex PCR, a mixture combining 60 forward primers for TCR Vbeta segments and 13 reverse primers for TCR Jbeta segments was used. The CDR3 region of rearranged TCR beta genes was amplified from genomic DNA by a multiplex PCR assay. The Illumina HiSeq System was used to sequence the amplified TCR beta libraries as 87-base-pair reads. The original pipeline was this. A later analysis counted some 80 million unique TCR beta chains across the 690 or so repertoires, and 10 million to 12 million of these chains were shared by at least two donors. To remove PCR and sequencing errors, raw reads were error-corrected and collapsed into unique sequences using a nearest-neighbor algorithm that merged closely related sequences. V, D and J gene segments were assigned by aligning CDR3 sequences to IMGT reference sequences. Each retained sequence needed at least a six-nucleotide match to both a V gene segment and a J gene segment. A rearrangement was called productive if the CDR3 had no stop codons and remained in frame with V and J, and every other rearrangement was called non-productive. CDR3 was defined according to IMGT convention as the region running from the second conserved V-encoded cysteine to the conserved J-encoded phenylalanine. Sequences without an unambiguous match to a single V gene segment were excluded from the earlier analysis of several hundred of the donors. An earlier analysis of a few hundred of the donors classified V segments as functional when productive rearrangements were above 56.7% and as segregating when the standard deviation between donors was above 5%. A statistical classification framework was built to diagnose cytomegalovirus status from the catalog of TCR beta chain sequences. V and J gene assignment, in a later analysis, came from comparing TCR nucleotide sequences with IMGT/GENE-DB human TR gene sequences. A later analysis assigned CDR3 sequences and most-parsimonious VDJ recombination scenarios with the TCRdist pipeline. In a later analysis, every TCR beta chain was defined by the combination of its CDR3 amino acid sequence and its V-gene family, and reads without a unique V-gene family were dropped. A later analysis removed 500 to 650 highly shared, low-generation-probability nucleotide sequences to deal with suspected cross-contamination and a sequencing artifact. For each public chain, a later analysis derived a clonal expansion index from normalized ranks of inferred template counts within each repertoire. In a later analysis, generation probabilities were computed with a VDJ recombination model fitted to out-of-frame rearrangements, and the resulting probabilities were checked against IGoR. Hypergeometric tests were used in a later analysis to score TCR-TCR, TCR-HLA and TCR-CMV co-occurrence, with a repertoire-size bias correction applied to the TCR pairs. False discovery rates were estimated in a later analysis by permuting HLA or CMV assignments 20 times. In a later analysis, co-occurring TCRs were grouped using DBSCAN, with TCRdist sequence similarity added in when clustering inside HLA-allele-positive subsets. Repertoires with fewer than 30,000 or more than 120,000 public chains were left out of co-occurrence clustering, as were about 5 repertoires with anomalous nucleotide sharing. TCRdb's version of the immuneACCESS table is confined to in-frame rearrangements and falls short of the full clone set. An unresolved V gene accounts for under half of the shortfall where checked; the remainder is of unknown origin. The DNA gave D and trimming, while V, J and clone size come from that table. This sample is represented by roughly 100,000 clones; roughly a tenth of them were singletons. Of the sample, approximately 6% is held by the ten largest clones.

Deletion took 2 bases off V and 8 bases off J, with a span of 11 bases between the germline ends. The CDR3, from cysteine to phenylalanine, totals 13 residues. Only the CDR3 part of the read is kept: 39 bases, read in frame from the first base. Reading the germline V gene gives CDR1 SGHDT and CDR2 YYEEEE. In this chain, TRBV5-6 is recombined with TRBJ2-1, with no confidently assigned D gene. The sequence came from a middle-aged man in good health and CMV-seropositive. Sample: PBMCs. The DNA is TGTGCCAGCAGCTTCTTACTAATACATGAGCAGTTCTTC. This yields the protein CASSFLLIHEQFF.